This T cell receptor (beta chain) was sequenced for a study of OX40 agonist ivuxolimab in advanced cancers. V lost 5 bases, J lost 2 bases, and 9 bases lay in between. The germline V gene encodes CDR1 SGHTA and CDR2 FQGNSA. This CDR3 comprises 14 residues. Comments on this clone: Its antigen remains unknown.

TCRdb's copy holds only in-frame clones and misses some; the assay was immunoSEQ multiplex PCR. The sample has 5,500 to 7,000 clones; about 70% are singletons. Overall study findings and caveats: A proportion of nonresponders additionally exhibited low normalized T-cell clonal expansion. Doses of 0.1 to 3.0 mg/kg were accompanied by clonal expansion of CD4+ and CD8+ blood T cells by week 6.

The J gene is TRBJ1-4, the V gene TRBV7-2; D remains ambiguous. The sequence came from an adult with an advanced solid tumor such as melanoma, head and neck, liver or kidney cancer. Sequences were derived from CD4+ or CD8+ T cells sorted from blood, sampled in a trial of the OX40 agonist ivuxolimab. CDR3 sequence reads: CASSHHWTNEKLFF. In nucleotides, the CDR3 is TGTGCCAGCAGCCACCACTGGACTAATGAAAAACTGTTTTTT.